The entry that follows covers one TCR beta chain sequence. Its target is not known. This sample is drawn from a study of T-cell reconstitution after alpha-beta-depleted transplantation in children. Overall study results and limits: Certain patients had high TCRbeta diversity at day 60, and it came from recipient T cells and thymic progenitors that survived. At around two months after transplant, the alpha-beta T cells were reportedly derived from several hundred expanded clones that came from non-depleted graft cells. It was newly produced T cells that mostly accounted for T-cell counts and diversity one year after transplant.

The TCRbeta library incorporated unique molecular identifiers. TCRdb called the PCR reads again in MiXCR, with one record for every CDR3 protein. The top ten clones hold about 8.2% of a sample with some 300,000 distinct CDR3 sequences, 7.5% to 9% of them seen once. CDR1 is SGHTA and CDR2 is FQGTGA in the germline V gene. V lost 5 bases and J 0 bases, leaving 20 bases between the germline ends. The CDR3 length is 18 residues. The material was peripheral blood, obtained 360 days after TCRalphabeta/CD19-depleted stem cell transplant. The chain joins TRBV7-3 to TRBJ2-1, with D possibly being TRBD1 (5 bases). This TCR derives from a female patient between 2 and 10 years old who had a stem cell transplant for Fanconi anemia, so the T cells may come from the graft donor. The CDR3 DNA reads as TGTGCCAGCAGCCTTTCCGACAGTCTTCACAGCTCCTACAATGAGCAGTTCTTC. Amino acid sequence: CASSLSDSLHSSYNEQFF.